This is a list of T cell receptor beta chains from one sample in a study of a mutant IDH1 vaccine in newly diagnosed glioma. Only in-frame clones appear in the TCRdb table, and some are missing; sequencing was by immunoSEQ multiplex PCR. The table includes some 27,000 clones, roughly 80% detected once. These receptors have no identified antigens. Sample: PBMCs, taken from a glioma patient whose treatment included an IDH1 peptide vaccine. All receptors derive from a woman aged 25 to 39 with glioma. CDR3s include the opening cysteine and the closing phenylalanine or tryptophan. A D gene is named only where the DNA matches it firmly. Not every row has a clone size; where given, it reads once, few, many or a size class.

v_gene: TRBV25-1
abundance: .
j_gene: TRBJ1-4
d_gene: .
CDR3aa: CASSEYGGGSEKLFF
CDR3nt: TGTGCCAGCAGTGAATATGGAGGGGGTTCAGAAAAACTGTTTTTT

v_gene: TRBV9
abundance: .
j_gene: TRBJ2-3
d_gene: .
CDR3aa: CASSDSGDTQYF
CDR3nt: TGTGCCAGCAGCGACAGCGGTGATACGCAGTATTTT

v_gene: TRBV11-2
abundance: .
j_gene: TRBJ1-1
d_gene: TRBD1
CDR3aa: CASSPRQGMNTEAFF
CDR3nt: TGTGCCAGCAGCCCCAGACAGGGAATGAACACTGAAGCTTTCTTT

v_gene: TRBV10-1
abundance: .
j_gene: TRBJ1-5
d_gene: .
CDR3aa: CASSGSLSQPQHF
CDR3nt: TGCGCCAGCAGTGGGTCTCTGAGTCAGCCCCAGCATTTT

v_gene: TRBV5-1
abundance: .
j_gene: TRBJ2-2
d_gene: .
CDR3aa: CASSLAATRDTGELFF
CDR3nt: TGCGCCAGCAGCTTGGCCGCGACTAGGGACACCGGGGAGCTGTTTTTT

v_gene: TRBV6-5
abundance: .
j_gene: TRBJ1-3
d_gene: .
CDR3aa: CASTRHALVQDTIYF
CDR3nt: TGTGCCAGCACCCGACACGCCCTGGTGCAGGACACCATATATTTT

v_gene: TRBV4-1
abundance: .
j_gene: TRBJ1-4
d_gene: .
CDR3aa: CASRANEKLFF
CDR3nt: TGCGCCAGCAGAGCCAATGAAAAACTGTTTTTT

v_gene: TRBV30
abundance: .
j_gene: TRBJ1-5
d_gene: .
CDR3aa: CAWSRGGSDQPQHF
CDR3nt: TGTGCCTGGAGTCGGGGGGGCAGTGATCAGCCCCAGCATTTT

v_gene: TRBV18
abundance: .
j_gene: TRBJ1-2
d_gene: TRBD1
CDR3aa: CASSLTTGAEGYTF
CDR3nt: TGTGCCAGCTCACTTACCACAGGGGCGGAGGGCTACACCTTC

v_gene: TRBV4-1
abundance: .
j_gene: TRBJ1-5
d_gene: .
CDR3aa: CASSGDTLGNQPQHF
CDR3nt: TGCGCCAGCAGCGGGGACACTCTTGGGAATCAGCCCCAGCATTTT

v_gene: TRBV5-1
abundance: .
j_gene: TRBJ1-2
d_gene: .
CDR3aa: CASSLAGRAYGYTF
CDR3nt: TGCGCCAGCAGCTTGGCCGGCAGGGCCTATGGCTACACCTTC

v_gene: TRBV5-6
abundance: .
j_gene: TRBJ2-1
d_gene: TRBD2
CDR3aa: CASSSGLAGVDEQFF
CDR3nt: TGTGCCAGCAGCTCGGGACTAGCGGGGGTTGATGAGCAGTTCTTC

v_gene: TRBV6-6
abundance: .
j_gene: TRBJ2-7
d_gene: .
CDR3aa: CATAGPETYEQYF
CDR3nt: TGTGCCACGGCGGGCCCTGAGACCTACGAGCAGTACTTC

v_gene: TRBV5-1
abundance: few
j_gene: TRBJ1-1
d_gene: TRBD1
CDR3aa: CASSPRQGVVNTEAFF
CDR3nt: TGCGCCAGCAGCCCCCGACAGGGCGTGGTGAACACTGAAGCTTTCTTT

v_gene: TRBV30
abundance: once
j_gene: TRBJ1-5
d_gene: .
CDR3aa: CAWSVLGRAKQAQPQHF
CDR3nt: TGTGCCTGGAGTGTACTTGGAAGGGCGAAACAAGCCCAGCCCCAGCATTTT

v_gene: TRBV9
abundance: once
j_gene: TRBJ1-2
d_gene: .
CDR3aa: CASSGPNYGYTF
CDR3nt: TGTGCCAGCAGCGGACCTAACTATGGCTACACCTTC

v_gene: TRBV27
abundance: .
j_gene: TRBJ2-1
d_gene: TRBD2
CDR3aa: CASTRGLAGLRFVHNEQFF
CDR3nt: TGTGCCAGCACCCGGGGACTAGCGGGGCTCCGGTTTGTCCACAATGAGCAGTTCTTC

v_gene: TRBV4-1
abundance: .
j_gene: TRBJ2-5
d_gene: .
CDR3aa: CASSDPGMANRYQETQYF
CDR3nt: TGCGCCAGCAGCGACCCGGGCATGGCAAATAGATACCAAGAGACCCAGTACTTC

v_gene: TRBV29-1
abundance: once
j_gene: TRBJ1-4
d_gene: .
CDR3aa: CSVTGMATNEKLFF
CDR3nt: TGCAGCGTCACAGGGATGGCAACTAATGAAAAACTGTTTTTT

v_gene: TRBV4-1
abundance: .
j_gene: TRBJ2-5
d_gene: TRBD2
CDR3aa: CASSQVFGGGETQYF
CDR3nt: TGCGCCAGCAGCCAAGTTTTTGGGGGGGGAGAGACCCAGTACTTC

v_gene: TRBV2
abundance: .
j_gene: TRBJ1-3
d_gene: .
CDR3aa: CASRGGGNTIYF
CDR3nt: TGTGCCAGCAGGGGAGGTGGAAACACCATATATTTT

v_gene: TRBV19
abundance: .
j_gene: TRBJ1-5
d_gene: .
CDR3aa: CATAGDRNQPQHF
CDR3nt: TGTGCCACCGCCGGAGATCGCAATCAGCCCCAGCATTTT

v_gene: TRBV7-2
abundance: .
j_gene: TRBJ2-5
d_gene: TRBD2
CDR3aa: CASRPPGLAGVETQYF
CDR3nt: TGTGCCAGCAGACCTCCGGGACTAGCGGGGGTTGAGACCCAGTACTTC

v_gene: TRBV7-2
abundance: once
j_gene: TRBJ1-5
d_gene: .
CDR3aa: CASSEGRSQHF
CDR3nt: TGTGCCAGCAGCGAGGGTCGGTCCCAGCATTTT

v_gene: TRBV6-1
abundance: few
j_gene: TRBJ1-5
d_gene: .
CDR3aa: CASRITGPSNQPQHF
CDR3nt: TGTGCCAGCAGGATCACGGGACCCTCCAATCAGCCCCAGCATTTT

v_gene: TRBV6-5
abundance: large
j_gene: TRBJ1-2
d_gene: TRBD1
CDR3aa: CASSSGGEGYTF
CDR3nt: TGTGCCAGCAGTTCAGGGGGCGAGGGCTACACCTTC

v_gene: TRBV14
abundance: .
j_gene: TRBJ2-2
d_gene: .
CDR3aa: CASSKTPGELFF
CDR3nt: TGTGCCAGCAGCAAAACCCCCGGGGAGCTGTTTTTT

v_gene: TRBV2
abundance: .
j_gene: TRBJ1-1
d_gene: .
CDR3aa: CASSGRGAASEAFF
CDR3nt: TGTGCCAGCAGTGGACGTGGTGCAGCCTCCGAGGCTTTCTTT

v_gene: TRBV6-5
abundance: .
j_gene: TRBJ1-1
d_gene: TRBD1
CDR3aa: CASSRTDRVWTEAFF
CDR3nt: TGTGCCAGCAGCCGGACTGACAGGGTTTGGACTGAAGCTTTCTTT

v_gene: TRBV2
abundance: .
j_gene: TRBJ1-4
d_gene: .
CDR3aa: CASSERDRINEKLFF
CDR3nt: TGTGCCAGCAGTGAAAGAGACAGGATTAATGAAAAACTGTTTTTT

v_gene: TRBV4-1
abundance: .
j_gene: TRBJ2-5
d_gene: .
CDR3aa: CASSQWGGETQYF
CDR3nt: TGCGCCAGCAGCCAATGGGGCGGGGAGACCCAGTACTTC

v_gene: TRBV6-5
abundance: .
j_gene: TRBJ2-5
d_gene: TRBD2
CDR3aa: CASSGGTSGMFSQYF
CDR3nt: TGTGCCAGCAGTGGAGGGACTAGCGGGATGTTTTCCCAGTACTTC

v_gene: TRBV15
abundance: .
j_gene: TRBJ2-5
d_gene: TRBD2
CDR3aa: CATSRGTSRETQYF
CDR3nt: TGTGCCACCAGCAGAGGGACTAGCAGAGAGACCCAGTACTTC

v_gene: TRBV10-3
abundance: .
j_gene: TRBJ2-2
d_gene: .
CDR3aa: CATLANTGELFF
CDR3nt: TGTGCCACGTTAGCGAACACCGGGGAGCTGTTTTTT

v_gene: TRBV30
abundance: .
j_gene: TRBJ1-5
d_gene: .
CDR3aa: CAWSGGNQPQHF
CDR3nt: TGTGCCTGGAGTGGGGGCAATCAGCCCCAGCATTTT

v_gene: TRBV11-2
abundance: .
j_gene: TRBJ2-2
d_gene: .
CDR3aa: CASSVRVNTGELFF
CDR3nt: TGTGCCAGCAGCGTCAGGGTCAACACCGGGGAGCTGTTTTTT

v_gene: TRBV6-5
abundance: .
j_gene: TRBJ1-2
d_gene: TRBD1
CDR3aa: CASSSGDSVDGYTF
CDR3nt: TGTGCCAGCAGCTCCGGGGACAGTGTTGATGGCTACACCTTC

v_gene: TRBV5-6
abundance: .
j_gene: TRBJ1-6
d_gene: TRBD1
CDR3aa: CASSLGGGGWTGLNSPLHF
CDR3nt: TGTGCCAGCAGCTTGGGGGGCGGCGGCTGGACAGGTCTTAATTCACCCCTCCACTTT

v_gene: TRBV30
abundance: .
j_gene: TRBJ2-2
d_gene: .
CDR3aa: CAWNTQVRELFF
CDR3nt: TGTGCCTGGAACACACAGGTTCGGGAGCTGTTTTTT

v_gene: TRBV5-1
abundance: .
j_gene: TRBJ2-7
d_gene: .
CDR3aa: CASSSTGLLSYEQYF
CDR3nt: TGCGCCAGCAGCTCAACGGGACTCCTCTCCTACGAGCAGTACTTC

v_gene: TRBV6-1
abundance: medium-sized
j_gene: TRBJ2-5
d_gene: TRBD1
CDR3aa: CASSEWAGGPQETQYF
CDR3nt: TGTGCCAGCAGTGAATGGGCAGGGGGCCCCCAAGAGACCCAGTACTTC

v_gene: TRBV7-7
abundance: .
j_gene: TRBJ2-7
d_gene: .
CDR3aa: CASSRGGTYEQYF
CDR3nt: TGTGCTAGCAGCCGAGGGGGGACCTACGAGCAGTACTTC

v_gene: TRBV5-6
abundance: .
j_gene: TRBJ2-7
d_gene: .
CDR3aa: CASSLGPLMEQYF
CDR3nt: TGTGCCAGCAGCTTGGGGCCGCTAATGGAGCAGTACTTC

v_gene: TRBV14
abundance: few
j_gene: TRBJ1-2
d_gene: .
CDR3aa: CASSHPSWGYTF
CDR3nt: TGTGCCAGCAGCCATCCTAGTTGGGGCTACACCTTC

v_gene: TRBV2
abundance: .
j_gene: TRBJ2-2
d_gene: TRBD2
CDR3aa: CASTMGLAGNTGELFF
CDR3nt: TGTGCCAGCACCATGGGACTAGCGGGGAACACCGGGGAGCTGTTTTTT